The rows below give T cell receptor beta chains drawn from one sample of a study of T cell responses to AZD1222 COVID-19 vaccine. Generated by immunoSEQ multiplex PCR, the TCRdb table keeps only in-frame clones and is missing some. This sample carries tens of thousands of clones, 75% to 90% of them seen once, and the ten largest clones take about 2.4%. The source was peripheral blood, collected 28 days after the second AZD1222 dose. These receptors were obtained from an adult who received the AZD1222 COVID-19 vaccine. The CDR3 runs from the conserved cysteine through the conserved F or W. A D gene is named only where the DNA matches it firmly. For some rows the clone size is stated as once, few or many, or as a class when expanded; others skip it.

j_call v_call d_call clone_size cdr3_aa cdr3_nt
TRBJ2-7 TRBV7-3 - - CASSPSQGREQYF TGTGCCAGCAGCCCCTCACAGGGTCGCGAGCAGTACTTC
TRBJ1-4 TRBV30 - - CAWSGEGRDEKLFF TGTGCCTGGAGTGGGGAAGGGCGCGATGAAAAACTGTTTTTT
TRBJ2-7 TRBV19 - - CASSIGPTSYEQYF TGTGCCAGTAGTATCGGACCGACCTCCTACGAGCAGTACTTC
TRBJ2-1 TRBV5-6 TRBD1 - CASSFWTGLLNEQFF TGTGCCAGCAGCTTTTGGACAGGGTTATTGAATGAGCAGTTCTTC
TRBJ2-1 TRBV3-1/TRBV3-2 - - CASSRQGNYNEQFF TGTGCCAGCAGCCGGCAGGGGAACTACAATGAGCAGTTCTTC
TRBJ1-1 TRBV5-8 - - CASSFYVGYGAFF TGTGCCAGCAGCTTTTACGTCGGGTATGGGGCTTTCTTT
TRBJ2-3 TRBV7-2 TRBD1 - CASSRPGQGTDTQYF TGTGCCAGCAGTCGGCCGGGACAGGGAACAGATACGCAGTATTTT
TRBJ2-3 TRBV6-4 - - CASSDSATPDTQYF TGTGCCAGCAGTGACTCTGCCACTCCAGATACGCAGTATTTT
TRBJ1-2 TRBV29-1 - - CSVEPLGAALDGGYTF TGCAGCGTTGAACCGTTGGGGGCAGCTCTCGACGGGGGCTACACCTTC
TRBJ2-7 TRBV6-1 - - CAIQLSAGYEQYF TGTGCCATCCAACTTTCCGCGGGCTACGAGCAGTACTTC
TRBJ1-2 TRBV18 TRBD1 - CASSPGTGVDYGYTF TGTGCCAGCTCACCGGGAACAGGGGTAGACTATGGCTACACCTTC
TRBJ1-6 TRBV27 - few CASKPGGGAGNSPLHF TGTGCCAGCAAACCCGGAGGGGGGGCAGGTAATTCACCCCTCCACTTT
TRBJ2-2 TRBV18 TRBD1 - CASSPEGQGNTGELFF TGTGCCAGCTCACCCGAGGGACAGGGGAACACCGGGGAGCTGTTTTTT
TRBJ1-1 TRBV5-1 - - CASSLDIGTLEAFF TGCGCCAGCAGCTTGGACATAGGGACCTTAGAAGCTTTCTTT
TRBJ1-2 TRBV6-2/TRBV6-3 - - CASSYRGSYYGYTF TGTGCCAGCAGTTACAGGGGCAGCTACTATGGCTACACCTTC
TRBJ1-2 TRBV29-1 - - CSVDWTAGNYGYTF TGCAGCGTTGATTGGACGGCCGGCAACTATGGCTACACCTTC
TRBJ1-2 TRBV4-2 TRBD1 - CASSQETQGAVNGYTF TGTGCCAGCAGCCAGGAGACACAGGGGGCGGTGAATGGCTACACCTTC
TRBJ2-1 TRBV5-4 - - CASTTPGASYNEQFF TGTGCCAGCACCACGCCGGGGGCCTCCTACAATGAGCAGTTCTTC
TRBJ1-1 TRBV5-1 - - CASSLAGRGTGAFF TGCGCCAGCAGCTTGGCCGGCAGGGGAACGGGAGCTTTCTTT
TRBJ2-7 TRBV21-1 - - CASSMLALHYEQYF TGTGCCAGCAGCATGCTAGCTCTCCACTACGAGCAGTACTTC
TRBJ1-1 TRBV5-1 - - CASSLEQDTEAFF TGCGCCAGCAGCTTGGAACAGGACACTGAAGCTTTCTTT
TRBJ2-3 TRBV14 TRBD2 - CASSPTLGLAATYTDTQYF TGTGCCAGCAGCCCGACTTTGGGACTAGCCGCGACCTACACAGATACGCAGTATTTT
TRBJ1-1 TRBV6-1 - - CASSELAKTEAFF TGTGCCAGCAGTGAACTGGCGAAGACTGAAGCTTTCTTT
TRBJ1-5 TRBV7-2 - - CASSLGTRESQPQHF TGTGCCAGCAGCTTAGGGACCAGGGAAAGTCAGCCCCAGCATTTT
TRBJ1-4 TRBV18 - - CASSRRDTATNEKLFF TGTGCCAGCTCACGACGGGACACCGCAACTAATGAAAAACTGTTTTTT
TRBJ2-1 TRBV3-1/TRBV3-2 - - CASRPTANFNEQFF TGTGCCAGCAGACCGACAGCTAACTTCAATGAGCAGTTCTTC
TRBJ1-4 TRBV2 - - CASRTVATNEKLFF TGTGCCAGCAGGACGGTTGCAACTAATGAAAAACTGTTTTTT
TRBJ1-4 TRBV30 TRBD1 - CAWTRQGAGEKLFF TGTGCCTGGACGCGGCAGGGGGCCGGTGAAAAACTGTTTTTT
TRBJ2-7 TRBV7-6 TRBD2 - CASSLWGLAGGGASYEQYF TGTGCCAGCAGCTTATGGGGACTCGCGGGAGGGGGGGCGTCCTACGAGCAGTACTTC
TRBJ2-1 TRBV27 TRBD2 once CASIPIAGGPHNEQFF TGTGCCAGCATTCCTATAGCGGGGGGGCCCCACAATGAGCAGTTCTTC
TRBJ2-1 TRBV24-1 TRBD1 - CATSEDRGEQFF TGTGCCACCAGTGAGGACAGGGGTGAGCAGTTCTTC
TRBJ1-4 TRBV19 - - CASSYFEKLFF TGTGCCAGTAGTTACTTCGAAAAACTGTTTTTT
TRBJ1-1 TRBV29-1 - - CSVESPENTEAFF TGCAGCGTTGAAAGTCCAGAGAACACTGAAGCTTTCTTT
TRBJ1-1 TRBV2 - many CASSQLLRTEAFF TGTGCCAGCAGTCAGCTGTTACGGACTGAAGCTTTCTTT
TRBJ2-5 TRBV30 - - CAWNTMGQETQYF TGTGCCTGGAACACGATGGGTCAAGAGACCCAGTACTTC
TRBJ2-1 TRBV4-1 - - CASSQDFRGSYNEQFF TGCGCCAGCAGCCAAGATTTCAGGGGCTCCTACAATGAGCAGTTCTTC
TRBJ1-4 TRBV18 TRBD1 - CASSHLRGHGEKLFF TGTGCCAGCTCACACTTAAGGGGGCACGGGGAAAAACTGTTTTTT
TRBJ1-1 TRBV7-9 - - CASSLVRGANTEAFF TGTGCCAGCAGCTTAGTGAGGGGGGCGAACACTGAAGCTTTCTTT
TRBJ1-5 TRBV5-5 - - CASSSGINQPQHF TGTGCCAGCAGTTCGGGAATTAATCAGCCCCAGCATTTT
TRBJ2-5 TRBV5-1 - few CASSSANPQGGETQYF TGCGCCAGCAGCTCCGCGAACCCACAGGGAGGAGAGACCCAGTACTTC
TRBJ2-1 TRBV30 TRBD1 - CAWSPAQGYHEQFF TGTGCCTGGAGTCCGGCACAGGGGTACCATGAGCAGTTCTTC
TRBJ2-3 TRBV7-9 - - CASTSTAGNTDTQYF TGTGCCAGCACCTCGACGGCGGGGAACACAGATACGCAGTATTTT
TRBJ2-7 TRBV5-1 TRBD2 - CASSWGTSGRSEQYF TGCGCCAGCAGCTGGGGGACTAGCGGGAGATCCGAGCAGTACTTC
TRBJ2-2 TRBV6-2/TRBV6-3 - - CASSYSREAGELFF TGTGCCAGCAGTTACTCGCGGGAAGCCGGGGAGCTGTTTTTT
TRBJ1-1 TRBV2 - - CAGTRRINTEAFF TGTGCCGGAACAAGGAGGATTAACACTGAAGCTTTCTTT
TRBJ2-2 TRBV11-2 - - CASSLVSAAGELFF TGTGCCAGCAGCTTAGTCTCGGCAGCCGGGGAGCTGTTTTTT
TRBJ2-1 TRBV27 TRBD2 once CASSLGTSGIGQFF TGTGCCAGCAGTCTAGGGACTAGCGGGATAGGGCAGTTCTTC
TRBJ2-2 TRBV6-2/TRBV6-3 TRBD1 many CASSYRDRVETGELFF TGTGCCAGCAGTTACCGGGACAGGGTAGAGACCGGGGAGCTGTTTTTT
TRBJ2-1 TRBV27 TRBD2 once CASSLLGGRTYNEQFF TGTGCCAGCAGTTTATTGGGCGGGAGAACCTACAATGAGCAGTTCTTC
TRBJ1-1 TRBV27 - - CASPRWTRENTEAFF TGTGCCAGTCCCCGGTGGACTCGGGAAAACACTGAAGCTTTCTTT
TRBJ1-6 TRBV27 - - CASSHADSYNSPLHF TGTGCCAGCAGTCATGCAGACTCCTATAATTCACCCCTCCACTTT
TRBJ1-2 TRBV12-3/TRBV12-4 - - CASSPTGLYGYTF TGTGCCAGCAGCCCCACAGGGCTCTATGGCTACACCTTC
TRBJ2-2 TRBV2 - - CASNPTETGELFF TGTGCCAGCAACCCGACGGAGACCGGGGAGCTGTTTTTT